The 28 T cell receptor beta chains listed next were all sequenced from one sample in a study of cytomegalovirus exposure and HLA in healthy donors. PCR primers comprised 60 Vbeta and 13 Jbeta primers. TCRdb's table, derived via immunoSEQ multiplex PCR, lists solely in-frame clones and lacks some. The sample yields approximately 210,000 clones, around 87% seen once. Source material: PBMCs. Receptors originate from a woman between 18 and 29 years old in good health and CMV-seronegative.

J is TRBJ1-1 and V is TRBV7-8; tentatively, D is TRBD1 (5 bases). The CDR3 contains 16 residues. The germline CDR1 and CDR2 sequences are SGHVS and FQNEAQ. The V end lost 2 bases, the J end lost 0 bases, and 13 bases lay between the germline ends. The CDR3 DNA reads as TGTGCCAGCAGCTTAATGGGGGGGACCATGAACACTGAAGCTTTCTTT. Translating it yields CASSLMGGTMNTEAFF.

This clone was counted only a few times. This CDR3 is also generated by other DNA sequences in the sample. The V gene is TRBV5-1, the J gene TRBJ2-7, with D tentatively TRBD1 (5 bases). The CDR3 contains 12 residues. Germline CDR1 and CDR2: SGHRS and YFSETQ. V lost 4 bases and J 3 bases, leaving 8 bases between the germline ends. CDR3 loop: CASSLQGYEQYF. CDR3 bases: TGCGCCAGCAGCCTTCAGGGCTACGAGCAGTACTTC.

Worth noting for this clone: Other DNA sequences in this sample translate to the same CDR3. The V gene is TRBV9, the J gene TRBJ1-2; the D is unclear. Trimming shortened V by 0 bases and J by 2 bases, and 5 bases separated the two germline ends. The CDR3 is 13 amino acids. Per germline, CDR1 SGDLS and CDR2 YYNGEE. The CDR3 loop is CASSVDRNYGYTF. In nucleotides, the CDR3 is TGTGCCAGCAGCGTAGACAGAAACTATGGCTACACCTTC.

The chain joins TRBV2 to TRBJ1-2; D perhaps matches TRBD1 (6 bases). Germline CDR1 is SNHLY and CDR2 is FYNNEI. This CDR3 has 12 residues. Between the trimmed V and J ends, which lost 4 bases and 3 bases, there was a span of 6 bases. This CDR3 reads CASSGTDYGYTF. In DNA, the CDR3 is TGTGCCAGCAGTGGGACAGACTATGGCTACACCTTC.

The chain combines TRBV18 with TRBJ1-1; no firm D call. This CDR3 is built from 14 residues. V was clipped by 4 bases and J by 0 bases, with 9 bases between them. The germline V gene has CDR1 KGHSH and CDR2 LQKENI. CDR3: CASSQDGMNTEAFF. In DNA, the CDR3 is TGTGCCAGCTCACAGGACGGGATGAACACTGAAGCTTTCTTT.

The chain employs TRBV7-2 and TRBJ1-2; no clear D gene. CDR1 is SGHTA, CDR2 FQGNSA, per germline. V dropped 1 base and J dropped 0 bases, with 15 bases sitting between them. This CDR3 is built from 17 residues. The CDR3 nucleotides are TGTGCCAGCAGCTTAGGTGGTGCATCACTAGCTAACTATGGCTACACCTTC. It codes for CASSLGGASLANYGYTF.

The chain combines TRBV2 with TRBJ1-1, with D unresolved. V dropped 11 bases and J dropped 1 base, with 14 bases sitting between them. CDR3 length: 13 amino acids. Germline values: CDR1 SNHLY, CDR2 FYNNEI. The CDR3, as DNA: TGTGCCTCAACTGAGGGTACGAACACTGAAGCTTTCTTT. This translates into CASTEGTNTEAFF.

This chain links TRBV6-5 with TRBJ2-3, with 10 bases identical to TRBD2. This CDR3 region has 16 residues. CDR1 and CDR2 from the germline V gene are MNHEY and SVGAGI. V shed 0 bases, J shed 7 bases, and the junction held 7 bases outside the gene matches. The CDR3 reads CASSYSSGRAGYTQYF. Written as DNA, the CDR3 is TGTGCCAGCAGTTACTCCAGCGGGAGGGCCGGGTATACGCAGTATTTT.

V gene TRBV5-1 combines with J gene TRBJ1-2; 8 nucleotides agree with TRBD1. V was pared by 0 bases and J by 4 bases, with 8 bases of the junction left unmatched. This CDR3 is built from 16 residues. Germline CDR1 reads SGHRS; CDR2 reads YFSETQ. The CDR3 coding sequence is TGCGCCAGCAGCTTGGACCTGACAGGGGTTTCCTATGGCTACACCTTC. The encoded protein is CASSLDLTGVSYGYTF.

This chain uses TRBV6-5 with TRBJ1-2, with no clear D. CDR1 MNHEY and CDR2 SVGAGI come from the germline V gene. Trimming cost V 2 bases and J 3 bases, with 7 bases left between them. The CDR3 length is 13 residues. The CDR3 protein is CASSYRRDYGYTF. CDR3 nucleotide sequence: TGTGCCAGCAGTTACCGACGGGACTATGGCTACACCTTC.

The table lists this clone with a few counts. The J gene is TRBJ1-2, the V gene TRBV6-5, with 7 bases matching TRBD1. CDR3 length: 14 residues. J lost 3 bases, V lost 0 bases, and 1 base had no gene match. Per the germline V gene, CDR1 is MNHEY and CDR2 is SVGAGI. This CDR3 is CASSYSGTDYGYTF. The CDR3 bases are TGTGCCAGCAGTTACTCCGGGACAGACTATGGCTACACCTTC.

CDR3 residues: CASSRTGNNEQFF. The CDR3 nucleotides read TGTGCCAGCAGTAGGACTGGGAACAATGAGCAGTTCTTC. The chain combines TRBV6-5 with TRBJ2-1; D might be TRBD2 (5 bases). Germline CDR1 reads MNHEY; CDR2 reads SVGAGI. There are 13 residues in the CDR3. V lost 5 bases and J lost 5, with 10 bases in between.

The gene calls are TRBV5-1 and TRBJ2-7; 7 bases match TRBD1. The CDR3 contains 17 residues. Per the germline V gene, CDR1 is SGHRS and CDR2 is YFSETQ. Losses at the gene ends were 4 bases for V and 3 bases for J; bases not matched to a gene: 16. The DNA for the CDR3 is TGCGCCAGCAGCGGAGTCGCCTCCGGGACAGTCCACTACGAGCAGTACTTC. Residues: CASSGVASGTVHYEQYF.

Only one count was recorded for this clone. The gene calls are TRBV15 and TRBJ2-4; 8 bases map to TRBD1. Trimming took 7 bases from V and 4 from J; bases not matched to a gene: 12. Germline V gene data show CDR1 as LNHNV and CDR2 as YYDKDF (reference sequence). The CDR3 contains 16 residues. The CDR3 nucleotides are TGTGCCACCACTAGGACAGGGCCCCAGCCAAAAAACATTCAGTACTTC. Encoded protein: CATTRTGPQPKNIQYF.

V is TRBV13 and J is TRBJ2-7; 8 nucleotides agree with TRBD1. The J segment lost 3 bases and the V segment lost 6 bases, leaving 7 bases of the junction unmatched. This CDR3 comprises 14 residues. Germline CDR1 and CDR2: PRHDT and FYEKMQ (reference sequence). The CDR3 region is CASRRTGPVYEQYF. DNA of the CDR3: TGTGCCAGCAGGCGGACAGGGCCTGTCTACGAGCAGTACTTC.

This chain uses TRBV10-3 with TRBJ2-7; TRBD2 agrees at 8 bases. Per the germline V gene, CDR1 is ENHRY and CDR2 is SYGVKD. Germline trimming cut 10 bases from V and 5 bases from J; bases unmatched to any gene: 10. The CDR3 runs 13 residues. The CDR3 bases are TGTGCCACCCAAGCGGGAGCACAAAACGAGCAGTACTTC. Protein product: CATQAGAQNEQYF.

The rearrangement uses TRBV11-3 and TRBJ1-1, with D hard to call. With 6 bases removed from V and 1 base from J, the gap between germline ends came to 15 bases. Germline CDR1 is SGHNT and CDR2 is YENEEA. The CDR3 spans 15 residues. CDR3 nucleotide sequence: TGTGCCAGCAGTCCCGAGGCCCTACAGAACACTGAAGCTTTCTTT. Amino acids: CASSPEALQNTEAFF.

The chain is built from TRBV5-1 and TRBJ2-3; 10 nucleotides align to TRBD1. The V gene end was trimmed by 4 bases and the J gene end by 5 bases; junction bases not matched to a gene: 7. Germline lookup yields CDR1 SGHRS and CDR2 YFSETQ. CDR3 length: 15 residues. In nucleotides, the CDR3 is TGCGCCAGCAGCCTGGGACAGGGGTTGGGAGATACGCAGTATTTT. Amino acids: CASSLGQGLGDTQYF.

This chain connects TRBV4-1 to TRBJ2-5; TRBD2 aligns across 12 bases. Germline-derived CDR1 and CDR2 are MGHRA and YSYEKL. With V trimmed by 3 bases and J by 4 bases, 3 bases remained unmatched. CDR3 length: 15 amino acids. CDR3 sequence reads: CASSQLAGGGETQYF. The CDR3 DNA follows: TGCGCCAGCAGCCAGCTAGCGGGGGGGGGAGAGACCCAGTACTTC.

V usage is TRBV6-5 and J usage is TRBJ1-2, with D possibly being TRBD1 (5 bases). V lost 5 bases, J lost 8 bases, and 15 bases lay in between. CDR1 is MNHEY and CDR2 is SVGAGI in the germline V gene. This CDR3 is built from 13 residues. For the CDR3, the DNA is TGTGCCAGCAGTGTTGACAGTTTGAGGGGCTACACCTTC. Residues: CASSVDSLRGYTF.

The chain combines TRBV7-9 with TRBJ1-1; TRBD1 matches 7 bases. Per germline, CDR1 SEHNR and CDR2 FQNEAQ (reference sequence). The trim removed 5 bases at V and 4 bases at J, leaving 7 bases unmatched. CDR3 length equals 14 residues. This CDR3 is CASSRQGRGTEAFF. DNA of the CDR3: TGTGCCAGCAGCCGACAGGGTCGGGGCACTGAAGCTTTCTTT.

V gene TRBV6-5 combines with J gene TRBJ2-5; TRBD1 matches at 9 bases. The J segment lost 5 bases and the V segment lost 7 bases, leaving 8 bases of the junction unmatched. This CDR3 is 14 amino acids long. Germline-derived CDR1 and CDR2 are MNHEY and SVGAGI. CDR3 coding DNA: TGTGCCAGCAAGGGGGACAGGGTGGCGGAGACCCAGTACTTC. The encoded protein is CASKGDRVAETQYF.

V is TRBV27 and J is TRBJ2-2; a weak D match, TRBD2 (5 bases). V was pared by 3 bases and J by 0 bases, with 11 bases between. The germline gives CDR1 MNHEY, CDR2 SMNVEV (reference sequence). The CDR3 is 16 amino acids. CDR3 region: CASSFSGNPNTGELFF. CDR3 DNA: TGTGCCAGCAGTTTTTCCGGGAATCCGAACACCGGGGAGCTGTTTTTT.

This clone was found once. The V call is TRBV11-3, the J call TRBJ2-2; D possibly corresponds to TRBD2 (5 bases). CDR3 size: 15 residues. Germline assignment: CDR1 SGHNT and CDR2 YENEEA. V dropped 2 bases and J dropped 4 bases, with 11 bases sitting between them. DNA of the CDR3: TGTGCCAGCAGCTTATATACGGGATCCACCGGGGAGCTGTTTTTT. This translates into CASSLYTGSTGELFF.

The chain links TRBV29-1 to TRBJ2-7; D ambiguous. V shed 5 bases and J shed 6 bases, with 23 bases lying between them. This CDR3 region has 15 residues. Looked up from germline, CDR1 is SQVTM and CDR2 is ANQGSEA. The CDR3 sequence is CSVSLEAEDHGEQYF. CDR3 in DNA: TGCAGCGTTAGTCTCGAGGCGGAAGACCACGGCGAGCAGTACTTC.

Of note for this clone: The germline gene is not matched at one end of the junction; a read error may be the cause. The V and J genes are TRBV7-7 and TRBJ2-5; maybe TRBD1 (5 bases). Germline V gene data show CDR1 as SSHAT and CDR2 as FNYEAQ (reference sequence). The CDR3 covers 13 residues. The CDR3 coding sequence is TGTGCTAGCAGCGATACAGGCGAAGAGACCCAGTACTTC. Protein product: CASSDTGEETQYF.

Details on this clone: The sample contains more than one DNA sequence encoding this CDR3. This chain joins TRBV25-1 and TRBJ1-1; tentative D call: TRBD1 (5 bases). This CDR3 has 13 residues. Between the trimmed V and J ends, which lost 6 bases and 1 base, there was a span of 9 bases. The germline gives CDR1 MGHDK, CDR2 SYGVNS. In DNA form, the CDR3 reads TGTGCCAGCAGCGCTACAGGGAACACTGAAGCTTTCTTT. Its translation is CASSATGNTEAFF.

V gene TRBV29-1 combines with J gene TRBJ2-1; TRBD2 aligns across 12 bases. The CDR3 is 16 residues long. Per the germline V gene, CDR1 is SQVTM and CDR2 is ANQGSEA. With 4 bases clipped from V and 9 bases from J, the junction kept 13 bases outside the gene matches. CDR3: CSVGPTRLAGEGEQFF. CDR3 nucleotide sequence: TGCAGCGTTGGCCCCACAAGACTAGCGGGAGAAGGTGAGCAGTTCTTC.